Following are 30 T cell receptor beta chains from one sample sequenced in a study of blood T cell repertoires in COVID-19. Assay: immunoSEQ multiplex PCR; the TCRdb copy retains only in-frame clones and omits some. The data hold more than 110,000 clones, with 84% observed a single time. Sequencing input: peripheral blood. These receptors came from a woman older than 75 in a cohort sampled during active or convalescent COVID-19.

The chain links TRBV5-1 to TRBJ1-1; no clear D. This CDR3 is built from 13 residues. Germline V lookup: CDR1 SGHRS, CDR2 YFSETQ. The V and J ends lost 1 base and 1 base respectively, with 5 bases between them. The CDR3 is CASSLIRNTEAFF. The CDR3 bases are TGCGCCAGCAGCTTGATCCGGAACACTGAAGCTTTCTTT.

This chain links TRBV11-2 with TRBJ2-5; TRBD2 matches at 13 bases. The J segment lost 2 bases and the V segment lost 5 bases, leaving 5 bases of the junction unmatched. The CDR3 extends over 16 amino acids. Germline CDR1 reads SGHAT; CDR2 reads FQNNGV. CDR3 residues: CASSGRLAGGQETQYF. The CDR3 DNA sequence: TGTGCCAGCAGCGGAAGACTAGCGGGGGGACAAGAGACCCAGTACTTC.

J is TRBJ2-3 and V is TRBV6-2 or TRBV6-3, with 7 bases identical to TRBD1. Trimming cost V 6 bases and J 0 bases; bases outside gene matches: 6. CDR3 length: 15 residues. The germline V gene encodes CDR1 MNHEY and CDR2 SVGEGT. In DNA form, the CDR3 reads TGTGCCAGCAGCGCGTGGGGACAGAGCACAGATACGCAGTATTTT. Protein product: CASSAWGQSTDTQYF.

The CDR3 region is CASSLRWTVNSNQPQHF. The CDR3 bases are TGTGCCAGCAGCCTCAGGTGGACAGTGAATAGCAATCAGCCCCAGCATTTT. The V call is TRBV7-2, the J call TRBJ1-5, with D perhaps TRBD1 (6 bases). Trimming took off 5 bases at V and 0 bases at J, with 17 bases between the two ends. The CDR3 extends over 17 amino acids. Germline V gene sequence: CDR1 SGHTA, CDR2 FQGNSA.

V gene TRBV2 combines with J gene TRBJ2-2, with D possibly being TRBD1 (6 bases). Germline V gene lookup returns CDR1 SNHLY and CDR2 FYNNEI. V was pared by 4 bases and J by 1 base, with 10 bases between. The CDR3 loop spans 15 amino acids. The CDR3 spells CASSGGGLNTGELFF. In DNA, the CDR3 is TGTGCCAGCAGTGGAGGGGGTTTGAACACCGGGGAGCTGTTTTTT.

This clone was counted a few times. The chain uses TRBV4-1 and TRBJ2-7; D might be TRBD1 (5 bases). In germline, CDR1 is MGHRA, CDR2 YSYEKL. The CDR3 runs to 15 residues. Trimming pared 7 bases from V and 3 bases from J, leaving 19 bases between. CDR3 sequence: CASTTTVGKRYEQYF. CDR3 DNA sequence: TGCGCCAGCACCACGACAGTGGGGAAACGCTACGAGCAGTACTTC.

This clone appeared a few times. J is TRBJ2-5 and V is TRBV5-1, with 8 bases lining up with TRBD2. The germline V gene has CDR1 SGHRS and CDR2 YFSETQ. The CDR3 spans 15 residues. With V trimmed by 4 bases and J by 5 bases, 10 bases remained unmatched. The CDR3 DNA reads as TGCGCCAGCAGCCGCTTCGGAGCGGGGGTGGAGACCCAGTACTTC. Its protein is CASSRFGAGVETQYF.

CDR3 amino acids: CASSQDDGGASEQYV. DNA for the CDR3: TGTGCCAGCAGCCAAGACGATGGGGGGGCTTCCGAGCAGTACGTC. V is TRBV4-2 and J is TRBJ2-7; a possible D gene is TRBD2 (7 bases). This CDR3 has 15 amino acids. Trimming stripped 0 bases from V and 6 bases from J, with 15 bases between. From germline, CDR1 is LGHNA and CDR2 YNFKEQ.

This chain joins TRBV5-3 and TRBJ2-2; 9 bases are a match to TRBD1. TRBV5-3 falls under the ORF class, with uncertain function. The CDR3 runs to 16 residues. V shed 3 bases and J 2 bases; nucleotides not matched to a gene: 5. CDR3 protein: CARSSRDRENTGELFF. CDR3 sequence (DNA): TGTGCCAGAAGCTCACGGGACAGGGAAAACACCGGGGAGCTGTTTTTT.

DNA of the CDR3: TGTGCCAGCAGTGACAGGGGGCGAAATGAAAAACTGTTTTTT. Its protein is CASSDRGRNEKLFF. The chain joins TRBV6-1 to TRBJ1-4; 8 bases agree with TRBD1. Germline values: CDR1 MNHNS, CDR2 SASEGT. The V and J ends lost 3 bases and 5 bases, in that order; junction bases with no gene match: 2. The CDR3 has 14 residues.

This clone was observed a few times. The gene calls are TRBV11-2 and TRBJ2-7; possible D gene TRBD2, 6 bases. With 3 bases removed from V and 0 bases from J, the gap between germline ends came to 9 bases. Germline V CDR1 and CDR2: SGHAT, FQNNGV. CDR3 length: 14 amino acids. In nucleotides, the CDR3 is TGTGCCAGCAGCTTTGGGACTGCCTCCTACGAGCAGTACGTC. Residues: CASSFGTASYEQYV.

This chain links TRBV14 with TRBJ2-5, with 10 bases fitting TRBD1. The CDR3 runs 16 residues. Looked up from germline, CDR1 is SGHDN and CDR2 is FVKESK. J lost 3 bases, V lost 4 bases, and 8 bases had no gene match. The CDR3 coding sequence is TGTGCCAGCAGCCGAACTTTCGGACAGGGGGAAGAGACCCAGTACTTC. This sequence encodes CASSRTFGQGEETQYF.

This chain uses TRBV18 with TRBJ1-2; 10 nucleotides agree with TRBD1. Looked up from germline, CDR1 is KGHSH and CDR2 is LQKENI. Losses at the gene ends were 4 bases for V and 7 bases for J; bases not matched to a gene: 6. This CDR3 comprises 14 residues. The CDR3 here is CASSQGTGERGYTF. The CDR3 DNA is TGTGCCAGCTCACAAGGGACAGGGGAACGTGGCTACACCTTC.

The chain carries TRBV30 and TRBJ1-3; D remains unclear. The CDR3 has 12 amino acids. Germline CDR1 and CDR2: GTSNPN and SVGIG (reference sequence). Deletions cut 2 bases from V and 3 bases from J, with 5 bases between. As DNA, the CDR3 is TGTGCCTGGAGTCCTATTGGAAACACCATATATTTT. Protein product: CAWSPIGNTIYF.

J is TRBJ2-3 and V is TRBV13; tentative D call: TRBD2 (6 bases). Germline CDR1 is PRHDT and CDR2 is FYEKMQ (reference sequence). Trimming took off 1 base at V and 4 bases at J, with 12 bases between the two ends. The CDR3 is made up of 15 amino acids. This CDR3 is CASSLAGVLADTQYF. The DNA of the CDR3 is TGTGCCAGCAGCTTAGCGGGGGTTTTGGCAGATACGCAGTATTTT.

This clone has more than one count but fewer than ten. This chain connects TRBV9 to TRBJ1-4; 7 bases agree with TRBD1. CDR1 is SGDLS and CDR2 is YYNGEE in the germline V gene. CDR3 length: 15 amino acids. The J segment lost 6 bases and the V segment lost 4 bases, leaving 9 bases of the junction unmatched. The CDR3 is CASSPYQGDYEKLFF. The CDR3 nucleotides are TGTGCCAGCAGCCCGTACCAGGGGGACTATGAAAAACTGTTTTTT.

V usage is TRBV28 and J usage is TRBJ1-5; 10 positions agree with TRBD1. From germline, CDR1 is MDHEN and CDR2 SYDVKM. The CDR3 covers 15 residues. V lost 6 bases, J lost 5 bases, and 7 bases stayed unmatched. CDR3 region: CASRVGTGVHQPQHF. DNA for the CDR3: TGTGCCAGCAGAGTCGGGACAGGGGTTCATCAGCCCCAGCATTTT. The full variable domain, completed using reference TRBV28 and TRBJ1-5, is DVKVTQSSRYLVKRTGEKVFLECVQDMDHENMFWYRQDPGLGLRLIYFSYDVKMKEKGDIPEGYSVSREKKERFSLILESASTNQTSMYLCASRVGTGVHQPQHFGDGTRLSIL.

The rearrangement uses TRBV7-3 and TRBJ2-1; possible D gene TRBD2, 6 bases. Trimming shortened V by 5 bases and J by 8 bases, and 16 bases separated the two germline ends. Germline assignment: CDR1 SGHTA and CDR2 FQGTGA. This CDR3 is 14 amino acids long. This CDR3 is CASSRKGTDHEQFF. As DNA, the CDR3 is TGTGCCAGCAGCAGAAAAGGGACTGATCATGAGCAGTTCTTC.

The rearrangement links TRBV5-1 to TRBJ2-1, with D possibly being TRBD2 (6 bases). Trimming took off 6 bases at V and 9 bases at J, with 37 bases between the two ends. The CDR3 has 20 amino acids. Per the germline V gene, CDR1 is SGHRS and CDR2 is YFSETQ. As DNA, the CDR3 is TGCGCCAGCACGCGAGTTGAGTTTGGTAATCCCGGACTAAGTATTAGTGAGCAGTTCTTC. Translation: CASTRVEFGNPGLSISEQFF. Supplemented by reference TRBV5-1 and TRBJ2-1, the full variable domain reads KAGVTQTPRYLIKTRGQQVTLSCSPISGHRSVSWYQQTPGQGLQFLFEYFSETQRNKGNFPGRFSGRQFSNSRSEMNVSTLELGDSALYLCASTRVEFGNPGLSISEQFFGPGTRLTVL.

About this clone: The sample contains more than one DNA sequence encoding this CDR3. In DNA form, the CDR3 reads TGTGCCAGCTCACCAAGGACAGGGGACTATGGCTACACCTTC. Translating it yields CASSPRTGDYGYTF. This chain links TRBV18 with TRBJ1-2; 9 nucleotides match TRBD1. Germline V CDR1 and CDR2: KGHSH, LQKENI. The trim removed 2 bases at V and 3 bases at J, leaving 1 base unmatched. The CDR3 is 14 amino acids.

The chain has TRBV18 and TRBJ1-4, with 9 nucleotides matching TRBD1. Germline values: CDR1 KGHSH, CDR2 LQKENI. With 8 bases clipped from V and 8 bases from J, the junction kept 9 bases outside the gene matches. The CDR3 has 14 residues. CDR3 DNA: TGTGCCAGCACCGAACAGGGGGCAGGGGAAAAACTGTTTTTT. Amino acid sequence: CASTEQGAGEKLFF.

The chain recombines TRBV7-8 with TRBJ2-1, with 9 bases identical to TRBD1. J gave up 2 bases and V 1 base, and 3 bases lay outside the gene matches. CDR3 length: 16 amino acids. Germline CDR1 is SGHVS and CDR2 is FQNEAQ. The CDR3 nucleotides read TGTGCCAGCAGCTTAGTCCGGGACAGGGCCTACAATGAGCAGTTCTTC. Protein sequence: CASSLVRDRAYNEQFF.

This chain connects TRBV10-3 to TRBJ1-2; TRBD1 is a possible D gene (5 bases). Germline CDR1 is ENHRY and CDR2 is SYGVKD. The CDR3 length is 14 residues. V lost 1 base and J 6 bases, leaving 12 bases between the germline ends. CDR3 in amino acids: CAISELGGSDGYTF. The CDR3 DNA follows: TGTGCCATCAGTGAGTTGGGGGGGTCTGATGGCTACACCTTC.

With respect to this clone: The junction and the germline gene differ at one end; a read error may be behind it. The chain combines TRBV7-9 with TRBJ2-7; 9 bases align to TRBD1. Germline-derived CDR1 and CDR2 are SEHNR and FQNEAQ (reference sequence). CDR3 length equals 13 residues. The CDR3 protein is CASSRTGRDRESF. Here the CDR3 DNA reads TGTGCCAGCAGCCGAACCGGCCGGGACAGGGAATCCTTC.

The V gene is TRBV3-1 (or the pseudogene TRBV3-2), the J gene TRBJ1-5, with 7 bases aligning to TRBD1. The CDR3 is 17 amino acids. V was pared by 3 bases and J by 2 bases, with 10 bases of the junction left unmatched. Germline V gene sequence: CDR1 LGHDT, CDR2 YNNKEL (reference sequence). The CDR3: CASSHDGQALCNQPQHF. The CDR3 DNA reads TGTGCCAGCAGCCATGACGGACAGGCCCTTTGCAATCAGCCCCAGCATTTT.

In its sample, this clone was seen once. V and J are TRBV9 and TRBJ2-3; 11 bases line up with TRBD2. The V gene end was trimmed by 2 bases and the J gene end by 6 bases; junction bases not matched to a gene: 8. The CDR3 covers 16 residues. Germline V gene data show CDR1 as SGDLS and CDR2 as YYNGEE. The CDR3 bases are TGTGCCAGCAGCGTTTCTACTAGCGGGGGAAGGGATACGCAGTATTTT. This codes for CASSVSTSGGRDTQYF. Variable domain in full (rest from reference TRBV9 and TRBJ2-3): DSGVTQTPKHLITATGQRVTLRCSPRSGDLSVYWYQQSLDQGLQFLIQYYNGEERAKGNILERFSAQQFPDLHSELNLSSLELGDSALYFCASSVSTSGGRDTQYFGPGTRLTVL.

The chain combines TRBV5-1 with TRBJ2-1; 10 bases align to TRBD1. The CDR3 sequence is 14 residues long. Germline V gives CDR1 SGHRS, CDR2 YFSETQ. The J segment lost 7 bases and the V segment lost 7 bases, leaving 8 bases of the junction unmatched. Here the CDR3 DNA reads TGCGCCAGCTCTCCGGGACAGGGGCGAAATGAGCAGTTCTTC. Its translation is CASSPGQGRNEQFF.

This sequence joins TRBV3-1 (or the pseudogene TRBV3-2) and TRBJ2-7; D is possibly TRBD2 (6 bases). Germline loops: CDR1 LGHDT, CDR2 YNNKEL (reference sequence). This CDR3 region has 17 residues. V lost 1 base to trimming and J lost 3 bases, with 19 bases between them. The CDR3 is CASSQVLPETRIYEQYV. DNA for the CDR3: TGTGCCAGCAGCCAAGTCCTTCCCGAGACTAGAATCTACGAGCAGTACGTC.

This sequence joins TRBV7-9 and TRBJ1-2; the D is unclear. V was trimmed by 1 base and J by 8 bases, leaving 8 bases between them. Germline CDR1 SEHNR, CDR2 FQNEAQ (reference sequence). CDR3 length: 12 amino acids. In nucleotides, the CDR3 is TGTGCCAGCAGCTTAGAAGCGCCCGGCTACACCTTC. It specifies CASSLEAPGYTF.

In its sample, this clone was seen once. This rearrangement joins TRBV6-4 to TRBJ1-2; 7 bases line up with TRBD1. This CDR3 has 14 residues. CDR1 and CDR2 from the germline V gene are MRHNA and SNTAGT. Trimming at V came to 0 bases and at J to 8 bases, leaving 6 bases not matched to a gene. CDR3 nucleotide sequence: TGTGCCAGCAGTGACTCTGGCTTAGGGGGCGGCTACACCTTC. Its translation is CASSDSGLGGGYTF.